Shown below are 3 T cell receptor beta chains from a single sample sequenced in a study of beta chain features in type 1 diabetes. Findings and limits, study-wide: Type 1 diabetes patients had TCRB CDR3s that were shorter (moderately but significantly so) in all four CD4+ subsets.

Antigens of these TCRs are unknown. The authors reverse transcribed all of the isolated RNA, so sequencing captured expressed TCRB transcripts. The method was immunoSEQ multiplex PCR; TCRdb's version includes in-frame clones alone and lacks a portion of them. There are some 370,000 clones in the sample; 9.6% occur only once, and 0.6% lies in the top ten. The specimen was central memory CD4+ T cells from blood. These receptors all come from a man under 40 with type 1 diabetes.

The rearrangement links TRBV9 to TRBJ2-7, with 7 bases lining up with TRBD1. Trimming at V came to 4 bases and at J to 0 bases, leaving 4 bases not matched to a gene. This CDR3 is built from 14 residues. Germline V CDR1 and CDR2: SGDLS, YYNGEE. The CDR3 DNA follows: TGTGCCAGCAGCTTAGGGACAGCCTCCTACGAGCAGTACTTC. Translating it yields CASSLGTASYEQYF.

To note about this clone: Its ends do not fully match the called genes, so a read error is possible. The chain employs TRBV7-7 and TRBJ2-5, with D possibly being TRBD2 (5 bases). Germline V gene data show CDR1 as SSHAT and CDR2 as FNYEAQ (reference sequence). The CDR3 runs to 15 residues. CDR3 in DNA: TGTGCTAGCAGCTTGAATGGAGCGGTTCAAGAGACCCAGTACTTC. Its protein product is CASSLNGAVQETQYF. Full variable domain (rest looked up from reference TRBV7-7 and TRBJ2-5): GAGVSQSPRYKVTKRGQDVTLRCDPISSHATLYWYQQALGQGPEFLTYFNYEAQPDKSGLPSDRFSAERPEGSISTLTIQRTEQRDSAMYRCASSLNGAVQETQYFGPGTRLLVL.

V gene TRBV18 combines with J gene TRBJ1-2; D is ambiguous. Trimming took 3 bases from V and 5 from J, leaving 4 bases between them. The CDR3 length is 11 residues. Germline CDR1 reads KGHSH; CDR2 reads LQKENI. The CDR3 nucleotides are TGTGCCAGCTCACCCGATTATGGCTACACCTTC. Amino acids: CASSPDYGYTF.